This is a list of T cell receptor beta chains from one sample in a study of blood T cell repertoires in COVID-19. The protocol was immunoSEQ multiplex PCR, while the TCRdb copy is restricted to in-frame clones and leaves out a portion. The data hold roughly 230,000 clones, with over 80% observed a single time. The sequenced material came from peripheral blood. The receptors originated from a human donor in a cohort sampled during active COVID-19. Each CDR3 is given with its conserved first and last residue. Each record gives: J gene, V gene, clone size, D gene, CDR3 length, CDR3 protein, CDR3 DNA. The D gene is left open where the match is weak. Clone size is not always given. Where it is, it says once, few, many or a class for expanded clones.

TRBJ1-1 TRBV28 - - 13 CASKTGGATEAFF TGTGCCAGCAAAACCGGCGGGGCCACTGAAGCTTTCTTT
TRBJ1-4 TRBV18 - - 13 CASSPQGEEKLFF TGTGCCAGCTCACCCCAAGGGGAAGAAAAACTGTTTTTT
TRBJ1-6 TRBV27 few - 17 CASSLRGGSSYNSPLHF TGTGCCAGCAGTTTAAGAGGGGGAAGCTCCTATAATTCACCCCTCCACTTT
TRBJ1-2 TRBV28 once - 15 CASSFNRHYSYGYTF TGTGCCAGCAGTTTTAACAGACATTACAGCTATGGCTACACCTTC
TRBJ2-3 TRBV6-5 - TRBD1 15 CASRPPGQITDTQYF TGTGCCAGCAGACCCCCGGGACAGATCACAGATACGCAGTATTTT
TRBJ2-1 TRBV7-8 - - 14 CASRWGGLNNEQFF TGTGCCAGCCGTTGGGGGGGCCTAAACAATGAGCAGTTCTTC
TRBJ2-5 TRBV2 - TRBD1 14 CASSYRQGGETQYF TGTGCCAGCAGTTACCGACAGGGCGGAGAGACCCAGTACTTC
TRBJ2-1 TRBV6-5 - - 12 CASGSSWDEQFF TGTGCCAGCGGGAGTAGTTGGGATGAGCAGTTCTTC
TRBJ2-7 TRBV5-6 - - 12 CASSLEPYEQYF TGTGCCAGCAGCTTGGAGCCCTACGAGCAGTACTTC
TRBJ2-4 TRBV7-2 once TRBD1 15 CASSLVTGVRDIQYF TGTGCCAGCAGCTTAGTGACAGGGGTCAGGGACATTCAGTACTTC
TRBJ2-5 TRBV10-2 - TRBD2 19 CASSEQKVGVAGAGETQYF TGCGCCAGCAGTGAACAGAAGGTGGGAGTGGCGGGAGCCGGAGAGACCCAGTACTTC
TRBJ2-5 TRBV5-1 many TRBD1 16 CASSLGQGANQETQYF TGCGCCAGCAGCTTGGGACAGGGGGCGAACCAAGAGACCCAGTACTTC
TRBJ2-3 TRBV7-2 - - 15 CASSLGVINTDTQYF TGTGCCAGCAGCTTAGGAGTGATCAACACAGATACGCAGTATTTT
TRBJ2-3 TRBV5-1 - TRBD2 14 CASSFYGGSDTQYF TGCGCCAGCAGCTTCTACGGGGGGTCAGATACGCAGTATTTT
TRBJ2-2 TRBV7-9 - - 15 CASSPPGQNTGELFF TGTGCCAGCAGCCCCCCGGGACAGAACACCGGGGAGCTGTTTTTT
TRBJ2-1 TRBV11-2 - - 16 CASSLEVSGSYNEQFF TGTGCCAGCAGCTTAGAGGTCTCAGGGTCCTACAATGAGCAGTTCTTC
TRBJ2-1 TRBV24-1 - TRBD2 13 CATSSGGQNEQFF TGTGCCACTTCTAGCGGGGGCCAAAATGAGCAGTTCTTC
TRBJ1-5 TRBV7-2 medium-sized TRBD1 15 CASSTGTGGNQPQHF TGTGCCAGCAGCACCGGGACAGGGGGCAATCAGCCCCAGCATTTT